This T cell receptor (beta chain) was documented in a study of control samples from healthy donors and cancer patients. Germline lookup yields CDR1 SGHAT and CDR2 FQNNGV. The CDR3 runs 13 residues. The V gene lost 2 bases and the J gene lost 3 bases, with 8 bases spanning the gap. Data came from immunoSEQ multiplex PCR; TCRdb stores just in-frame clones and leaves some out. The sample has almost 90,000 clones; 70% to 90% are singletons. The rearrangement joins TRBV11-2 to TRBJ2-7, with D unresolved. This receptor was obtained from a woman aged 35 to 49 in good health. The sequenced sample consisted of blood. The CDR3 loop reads CASSLNIYYEQYF. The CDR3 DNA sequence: TGTGCCAGCAGCTTAAACATTTACTACGAGCAGTACTTC.